The sequence of this T cell receptor beta chain was determined in a study of OX40 agonist ivuxolimab in advanced cancers. Study information: Intravenous ivuxolimab was administered to patients every 2 weeks at 0.01 to 10 mg/kg. Hepatocellular carcinoma, melanoma, renal cell or head and neck cancer occurred in dose-escalation patients. Previous treatment with anti-PD-1, anti-PD-L1 or anti-CTLA-4 therapy was allowed; about 37% had received some.

Sequencing was performed with immunoSEQ multiplex PCR; in TCRdb, only in-frame clones are kept and a portion is missing. This table has approximately 81,000 clones, about 92% appearing once. There are 12 residues in the CDR3. CDR1 and CDR2 from the germline V gene are GTSNPN and SVGIG (reference sequence). The V gene end was trimmed by 3 bases and the J gene end by 11 bases; junction bases not matched to a gene: 8. This specimen consisted of CD4+ or CD8+ T cells sorted from blood, obtained in a trial of the OX40 agonist ivuxolimab. The source of this sequence is an adult with an advanced solid tumor such as melanoma, head and neck, liver or kidney cancer. The V call is TRBV30, the J call TRBJ2-5; 8 bases fit TRBD1. As DNA, the CDR3 is TGTGCCTGGAGCGCTGCGACAGGGGAGCAGTACTTC. Translated, it gives CAWSAATGEQYF.